This section outlines one T cell receptor (beta chain) sequence together with its context. Its target is unknown. These data originate in a study of T-cell reconstitution after alpha-beta-depleted transplantation in children. Regarding the study as a whole: Recipient T cells and thymic progenitors that survived gave rise to the high TCRbeta diversity observed at day 60 in some patients. T-cell counts and diversity at one year following transplant were attributed mainly to newly produced T cells.

CDR1 is SGHTA and CDR2 is FQGTGA in the germline V gene. The CDR3 length is 16 residues. With V trimmed by 4 bases and J by 5 bases, 11 bases remained unmatched. Library preparation (for TCRbeta) was performed with unique molecular identifiers. TCRdb re-called the PCR reads with MiXCR, one entry per CDR3 protein. The sample comprises about 590,000 distinct CDR3 sequences, 13% of which are singletons, and approximately 2.1% rests with the top ten. The receptor comes from a male patient aged 10-17 years who had a stem cell transplant for acute myeloid leukemia, so the T cells may come from the graft donor. The material sequenced was PBMCs, mostly from graft donor cells, taken 360 days after TCRalphabeta/CD19-depleted stem cell transplant. The chain combines TRBV7-3 with TRBJ2-5, with 9 bases that match TRBD2. The CDR3 region is CASSSNSGSLGETQYF. The DNA for the CDR3 is TGTGCCAGCAGCTCTAATAGCGGGAGTTTGGGTGAGACCCAGTACTTC. The full variable domain, with the rest looked up from reference TRBV7-3 and TRBJ2-5, is GAGVSQTPSNKVTEKGKYVELRCDPISGHTALYWYRQSLGQGPEFLIYFQGTGAADDSGLPNDRFFAVRPEGSVSTLKIQRTERGDSAVYLCASSSNSGSLGETQYFGPGTRLLVL.